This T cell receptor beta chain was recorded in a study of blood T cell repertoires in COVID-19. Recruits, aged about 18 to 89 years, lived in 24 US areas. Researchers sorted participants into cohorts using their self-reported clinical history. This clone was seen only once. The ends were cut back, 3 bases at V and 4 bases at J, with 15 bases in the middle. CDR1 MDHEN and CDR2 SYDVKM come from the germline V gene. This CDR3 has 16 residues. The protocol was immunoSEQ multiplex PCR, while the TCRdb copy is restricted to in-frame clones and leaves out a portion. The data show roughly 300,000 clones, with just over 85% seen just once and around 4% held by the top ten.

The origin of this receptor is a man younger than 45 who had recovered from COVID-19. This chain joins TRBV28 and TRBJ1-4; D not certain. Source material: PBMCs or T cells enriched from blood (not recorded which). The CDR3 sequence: CASSFAPPNHNEKLFF. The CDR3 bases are TGTGCCAGCAGTTTCGCGCCACCAAATCATAATGAAAAACTGTTTTTT.